A single sample is the source of the 16 T cell receptor beta chains below, sequenced in a study of tumor-infiltrating lymphocytes in primary liver carcinoma. Constant-region priming of approximately 0.55 ug total RNA yielded TCR beta cDNA. Each TCR beta library was derived from three nested multiplex PCR rounds that employed slightly modified ARM-PCR. Amplification in the first two PCR rounds was performed using TRBV1-TRBV30 forward primers and a C-beta reverse primer for approximately 10 cycles each. TCRdb re-derived calls from the multiplex PCR reads in MiXCR, one entry per CDR3 protein. The data hold tens of thousands of distinct CDR3 sequences, with around 80% observed a single time. Unsorted bulk tissue of roughly 20-34 mg yielded co-extracted RNA and DNA. Sequencing was carried out using tumor-adjacent normal liver tissue. Every receptor here comes from a woman in her 30s with primary liver carcinoma and hepatitis B virus infection.

This chain links TRBV4-3 with TRBJ2-5; 8 nucleotides line up with TRBD1. Germline V gene lookup returns CDR1 LGHNA and CDR2 YSLEER. The CDR3 covers 15 residues. With V trimmed by 8 bases and J by 0 bases, 8 bases remained unmatched. Written as DNA, the CDR3 is TGCGCCAGCCAAGAGGGGACAGGCTACCAAGAGACCCAGTACTTC. It translates to CASQEGTGYQETQYF.

This clonotype was seen once. An end of the junction does not agree with germline; a read error may underlie this. V is TRBV5-8 and J is TRBJ2-1; maybe TRBD2 (6 bases). The CDR3 extends over 15 amino acids. In germline, CDR1 is SGHTS, CDR2 YDEGEE. The CDR3: CASSLQWPEGNEEFF. CDR3 coding DNA: TGTGCCAGCAGCTTACAGTGGCCGGAGGGGAATGAGGAGTTCTTC.

Notes on this clonotype: Given the absence of the conserved phenylalanine or tryptophan at the CDR3 end, a read error is likely. The J gene is TRBJ2-3, the V gene TRBV11-2; tentative D call: TRBD2 (5 bases). Germline-derived CDR1 and CDR2 are SGHAT and FQNNGV. This CDR3 spans 14 amino acids. Written as DNA, the CDR3 is TGTGCCAGCAGCCGAACGGCTAGCACAGATGCGCAGTATTCT. Protein: CASSRTASTDAQYS.

V and J are TRBV6-2 or TRBV6-3 and TRBJ1-1; weak D call: TRBD1 (5 bases). Germline lookup yields CDR1 MNHEY and CDR2 SVGEGT. The CDR3 loop spans 18 amino acids. Trimming took off 5 bases at V and 0 bases at J, with 22 bases between the two ends. The CDR3 region has the DNA TGTGCCAGCAGTCCCGGGGGTTCCGCGAAGCACATGAACACTGAAGCTTTCTTT. Translating gives CASSPGGSAKHMNTEAFF.

Comments on this clonotype: A single base separates this from a much larger clone, so it may be a read error. The chain links TRBV14 to TRBJ2-3; D assignment may be TRBD1 or TRBD2 (5 bases each). V shed 4 bases and J shed 0 bases, with 14 bases lying between them. The length of the CDR3 is 16 residues. Per germline, CDR1 SGHDN and CDR2 FVKESK. The CDR3 loop reads CASSLTGTASTDTQYF. The CDR3, as DNA: TGTGCCAGCAGCCTCACGGGGACGGCAAGCACAGATACGCAGTATTTT. The entire variable domain, with the rest obtained from reference TRBV14 and TRBJ2-3, is as follows: EAGVTQFPSHSVIEKGQTVTLRCDPISGHDNLYWYRRVMGKEIKFLLHFVKESKQDESGMPNNRFLAERTGGTYSTLKVQPAELEDSGVYFCASSLTGTASTDTQYFGPGTRLTVL.

A note on this clonotype: At one boundary the junction diverges from the germline segment, which might be a read error. The chain couples TRBV11-2 to TRBJ2-1, with a tentative D call TRBD1 (5 bases). This CDR3 is built from 16 residues. Per germline, CDR1 SGHAT and CDR2 FQNNGV. The CDR3 reads CVSSFQGYFPYNEQFF. The CDR3, as DNA: TGTGTCAGCAGCTTTCAGGGCTACTTCCCCTACAATGAGCAGTTCTTC.

With regard to this clonotype: The junction departs from the called germline gene at one end, perhaps through a read error. V is TRBV24-1 and J is TRBJ2-7; 9 bases are a match to TRBD1. The CDR3 runs to 17 residues. The germline CDR1 and CDR2 sequences are KGHDR and SFDVKD. In DNA form, the CDR3 reads TGTGCCACCAGTGGACTAAGATCGGGACAGGGCTCCTACAAGCAGTACTTC. It specifies CATSGLRSGQGSYKQYF.

The chain combines TRBV2 with TRBJ1-1; D possibly corresponds to TRBD1 (6 bases). Trimming removed 7 bases from V and 7 bases from J, with 19 bases in between. The length of the CDR3 is 14 residues. Germline CDR1 is SNHLY and CDR2 is FYNNEI. In DNA, the CDR3 is TGTGCCAGCACCGCGACCGGGACAAGGGTTGAAGCTTTCTTT. Its protein product is CASTATGTRVEAFF.

This clonotype was counted a single time. The CDR3 carries no conserved terminal phenylalanine or tryptophan, so it likely arises from a read error. This chain joins TRBV7-8 and TRBJ2-3; 10 nucleotides match TRBD2. CDR3 length equals 16 residues. The germline V gene encodes CDR1 SGHVS and CDR2 FQNEAQ. The CDR3, as DNA: TGTGCCTGCAGCCTAGGAGCGGGAGGGCCTGGTGATACGCAGTATTCT. Amino acids: CACSLGAGGPGDTQYS.

A note on this clonotype: One junction end disagrees with the germline gene, perhaps due to a read error. V and J are TRBV6-2 or TRBV6-3 and TRBJ2-3; 7 bases match TRBD2. The CDR3 extends over 15 amino acids. Germline CDR1 reads MNHEY; CDR2 reads SVGEGT. The CDR3 spells CASNFLASGPDTQYF. The DNA of the CDR3 is TGCGCCAGCAATTTCCTGGCTAGCGGCCCAGATACGCAGTATTTT.

This clonotype has only a few counts. The chain combines TRBV2 with TRBJ2-5; 9 nucleotides align to TRBD1. From germline, CDR1 is SNHLY and CDR2 FYNNEI. V was clipped by 8 bases and J by 4 bases; unmatched bases: 8. CDR3 length: 14 amino acids. The chain's CDR3 is CASGYRGPPETQYF. CDR3 coding DNA: TGTGCCAGCGGCTACAGGGGGCCCCCAGAGACCCAGTACTTC.

A remark on this clonotype: The junction does not match germline at one end; this may be a read error. In nucleotides, the CDR3 is TGTGCCAGCTCACCACGGTTTGGGGCTAGTCGCACAGTTACGCAGTATTTT. It translates to CASSPRFGASRTVTQYF. The V gene is TRBV18, the J gene TRBJ2-3, with D maybe TRBD1 (5 bases). This CDR3 region has 17 residues. The germline V gene encodes CDR1 KGHSH and CDR2 LQKENI.

This clonotype was observed a few times. This could be a read error, since a much larger clone is one nucleotide away. The chain uses TRBV28 and TRBJ2-3; perhaps TRBD2 as D (6 bases). Germline CDR1 and CDR2: MDHEN and SYDVKM. This CDR3 has 17 amino acids. The chain's CDR3 is CASRGRYGTPEADTRYF. CDR3 in DNA: TGTGCCAGCAGAGGACGGTACGGGACTCCCGAGGCAGATACGCGGTATTTT.

This clonotype is a singleton in its sample. The junction departs from the called germline gene at one end, perhaps through a read error. The rearrangement joins TRBV7-8 to TRBJ2-7, with D perhaps given as TRBD1 or TRBD2 (5 bases each). This CDR3 is 14 amino acids long. Germline lookup yields CDR1 SGHVS and CDR2 FQNEAQ. For the CDR3, the DNA is TGTGCCAACAGCTTGCGGACATATGACGGGGAGCGGTACTTC. Translating it yields CANSLRTYDGERYF.

Concerning this clonotype itself: The junction and the germline gene differ at one end; a read error may be behind it. This chain joins TRBV6-5 and TRBJ1-2; TRBD1 matches 11 bases. The CDR3 spans 13 residues. The V gene's germline CDR1 is MNHEY and CDR2 SVGAGI. This CDR3 reads CASSWTGGNGYMF. The DNA of the CDR3 is TGTGCCAGCAGTTGGACAGGGGGCAATGGCTACATGTTC.

Turning to this clonotype: The CDR3 ends on some other residue instead of the conserved phenylalanine or tryptophan, so this is likely a read error. This chain uses TRBV10-1 with TRBJ2-7; D gene uncertain. The V gene's germline CDR1 is WNHNN and CDR2 SYGVQD (reference sequence). The CDR3 spans 13 residues. CDR3 loop: CASSMGISYKQYL. CDR3 nucleotides: TGCGCCAGCAGTATGGGGATCTCCTACAAGCAGTACTTA.